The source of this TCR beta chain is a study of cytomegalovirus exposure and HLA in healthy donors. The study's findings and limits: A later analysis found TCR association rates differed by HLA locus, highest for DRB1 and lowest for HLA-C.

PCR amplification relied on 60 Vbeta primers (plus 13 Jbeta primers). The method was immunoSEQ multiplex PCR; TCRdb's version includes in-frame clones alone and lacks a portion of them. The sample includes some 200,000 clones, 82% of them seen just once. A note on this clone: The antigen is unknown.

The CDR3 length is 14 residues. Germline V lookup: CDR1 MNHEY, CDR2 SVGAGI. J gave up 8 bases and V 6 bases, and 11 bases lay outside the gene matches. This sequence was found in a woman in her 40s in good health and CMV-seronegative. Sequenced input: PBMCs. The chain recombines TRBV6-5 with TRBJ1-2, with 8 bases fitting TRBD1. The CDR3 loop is CASSPRTGRGGYTF. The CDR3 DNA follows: TGTGCCAGCAGCCCAAGGACAGGGAGGGGCGGCTACACCTTC.